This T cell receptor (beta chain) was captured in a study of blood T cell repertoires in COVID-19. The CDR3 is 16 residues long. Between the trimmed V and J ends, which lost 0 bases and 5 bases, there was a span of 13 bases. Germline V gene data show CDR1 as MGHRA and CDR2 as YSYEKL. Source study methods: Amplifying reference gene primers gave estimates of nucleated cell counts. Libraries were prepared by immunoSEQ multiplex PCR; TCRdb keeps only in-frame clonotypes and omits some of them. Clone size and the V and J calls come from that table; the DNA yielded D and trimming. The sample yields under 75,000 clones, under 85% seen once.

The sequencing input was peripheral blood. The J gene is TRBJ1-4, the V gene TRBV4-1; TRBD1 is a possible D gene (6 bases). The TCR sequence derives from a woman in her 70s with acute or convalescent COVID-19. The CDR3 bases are TGCGCCAGCAGCCAAGAGTCCGGACAGACGAATGAAAAACTGTTTTTT. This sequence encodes CASSQESGQTNEKLFF.